This T cell receptor beta chain derives from a study of technical replicates of blood from a handful of donors. This clone was recorded only once. The CDR3 runs 13 residues. Germline loops: CDR1 SGDLS, CDR2 YYNGEE. The germline V and J ends were trimmed by 3 bases and 5 bases, with 10 bases remaining between them. Sequencing used immunoSEQ multiplex PCR; TCRdb keeps in-frame clones, though not all of them. In the table there are under 100,000 clones, 65% to 90% of which are singletons. Sequenced material: PBMCs. The chain joins TRBV9 to TRBJ2-3; D is perhaps TRBD2 (6 bases). The sequence was obtained from a human donor in good health. Some clones in this sample may be carry-over from other donors' samples. DNA for the CDR3: TGTGCCAGCAGCGCGCCGGGGGTAGATACGCAGTATTTT. Amino acid sequence: CASSAPGVDTQYF.